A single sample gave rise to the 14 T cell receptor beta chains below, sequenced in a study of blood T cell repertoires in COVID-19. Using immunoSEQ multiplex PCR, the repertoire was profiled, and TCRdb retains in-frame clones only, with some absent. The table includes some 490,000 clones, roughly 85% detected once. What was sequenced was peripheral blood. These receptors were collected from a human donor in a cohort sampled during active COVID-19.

CDR3 loop: CASSSRTGGNEKLFF. CDR3 bases: TGTGCCAGCAGCTCACGGACAGGGGGTAATGAAAAACTGTTTTTT. The rearrangement links TRBV7-2 to TRBJ1-4; 10 nucleotides agree with TRBD1. Germline V lookup: CDR1 SGHTA, CDR2 FQGNSA. With V trimmed by 4 bases and J by 4 bases, 3 bases remained unmatched. The CDR3 covers 15 residues. Drawing the rest from reference TRBV7-2 and TRBJ1-4, the complete variable domain is GAGVSQSPSNKVTEKGKDVELRCDPISGHTALYWYRQSLGQGLEFLIYFQGNSAPDKSGLPSDRFSAERTGGSVSTLTIQRTQQEDSAVYLCASSSRTGGNEKLFFGSGTQLSVL.

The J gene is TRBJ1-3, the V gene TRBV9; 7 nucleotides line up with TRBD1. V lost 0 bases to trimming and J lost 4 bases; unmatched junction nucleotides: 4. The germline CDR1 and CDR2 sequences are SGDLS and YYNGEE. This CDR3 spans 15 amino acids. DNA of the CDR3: TGTGCCAGCAGCGTAGAAGGGGGCAGAGGAAACACCATATATTTT. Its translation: CASSVEGGRGNTIYF.

CDR3 region: CATQTDLENSPLHF. CDR3 in DNA: TGTGCCACCCAGACAGATCTAGAGAATTCACCCCTCCACTTT. The chain is built from TRBV2 and TRBJ1-6, with D possibly matching TRBD1 (5 bases). The germline V gene encodes CDR1 SNHLY and CDR2 FYNNEI. Trimming shortened V by 10 bases and J by 7 bases, and 17 bases separated the two germline ends. The CDR3 runs to 14 residues.

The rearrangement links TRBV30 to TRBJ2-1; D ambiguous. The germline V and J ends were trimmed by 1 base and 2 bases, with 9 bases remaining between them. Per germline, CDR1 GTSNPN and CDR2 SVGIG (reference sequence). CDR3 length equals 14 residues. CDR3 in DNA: TGTGCCTGGAGTGAGGAACAGCCCTACAATGAGCAGTTCTTC. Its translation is CAWSEEQPYNEQFF.

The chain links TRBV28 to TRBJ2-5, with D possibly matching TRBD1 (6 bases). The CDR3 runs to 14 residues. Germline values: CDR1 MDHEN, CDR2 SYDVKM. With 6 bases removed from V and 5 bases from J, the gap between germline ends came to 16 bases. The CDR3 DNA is TGTGCCAGCAGAGACACGGGACAATTTGAGACCCAGTACTTC. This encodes CASRDTGQFETQYF.

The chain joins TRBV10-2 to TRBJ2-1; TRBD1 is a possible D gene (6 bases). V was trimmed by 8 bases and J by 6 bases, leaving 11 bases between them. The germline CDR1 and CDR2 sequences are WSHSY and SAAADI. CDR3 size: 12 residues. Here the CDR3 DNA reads TGCGCCAGCGCCTCAGGGGTCAATGAGCAGTTCTTC. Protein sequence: CASASGVNEQFF.

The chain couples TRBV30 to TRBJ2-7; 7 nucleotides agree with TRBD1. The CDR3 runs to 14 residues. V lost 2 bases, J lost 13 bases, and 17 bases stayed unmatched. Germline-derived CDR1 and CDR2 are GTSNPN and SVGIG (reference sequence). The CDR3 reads CAWSTPGQRHFGYF. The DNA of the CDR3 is TGTGCCTGGAGTACTCCGGGACAGAGGCACTTCGGCTACTTC.

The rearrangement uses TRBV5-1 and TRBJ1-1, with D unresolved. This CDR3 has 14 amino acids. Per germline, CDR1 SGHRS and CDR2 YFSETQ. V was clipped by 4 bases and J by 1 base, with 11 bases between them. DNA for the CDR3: TGCGCCAGCAGCCACACAGCCGGGAACACTGAAGCTTTCTTT. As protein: CASSHTAGNTEAFF.

The CDR3 bases are TGTGCCAGCAGTCCCCCCAGCGGGAACTACGAGCAGTACTTC. Translating gives CASSPPSGNYEQYF. This chain joins TRBV28 and TRBJ2-7; 7 nucleotides line up with TRBD2. Germline loops: CDR1 MDHEN, CDR2 SYDVKM. The junction had 7 bases not matched to a gene; V was cut back by 5 bases and J by 3 bases. This CDR3 spans 14 amino acids. Based on the CDR3 plus reference TRBV28 and TRBJ2-7, the full variable domain is DVKVTQSSRYLVKRTGEKVFLECVQDMDHENMFWYRQDPGLGLRLIYFSYDVKMKEKGDIPEGYSVSREKKERFSLILESASTNQTSMYLCASSPPSGNYEQYFGPGTRLTVT.

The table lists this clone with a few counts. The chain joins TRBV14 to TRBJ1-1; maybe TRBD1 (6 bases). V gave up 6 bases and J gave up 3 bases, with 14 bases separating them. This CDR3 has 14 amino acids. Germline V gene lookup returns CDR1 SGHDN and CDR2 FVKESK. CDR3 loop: CASRPTQGDTEAFF. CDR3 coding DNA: TGTGCCAGCAGACCTACACAGGGTGACACTGAAGCTTTCTTT. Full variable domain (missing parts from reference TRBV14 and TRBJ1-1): EAGVTQFPSHSVIEKGQTVTLRCDPISGHDNLYWYRRVMGKEIKFLLHFVKESKQDESGMPNNRFLAERTGGTYSTLKVQPAELEDSGVYFCASRPTQGDTEAFFGQGTRLTVV.

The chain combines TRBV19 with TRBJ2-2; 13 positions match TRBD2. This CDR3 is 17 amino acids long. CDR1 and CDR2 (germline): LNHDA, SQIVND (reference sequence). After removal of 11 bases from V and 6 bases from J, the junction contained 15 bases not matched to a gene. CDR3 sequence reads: CAGSRTSGRLGAGELFF. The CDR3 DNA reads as TGTGCCGGGTCTAGGACTAGCGGGAGATTGGGGGCCGGGGAGCTGTTTTTT.

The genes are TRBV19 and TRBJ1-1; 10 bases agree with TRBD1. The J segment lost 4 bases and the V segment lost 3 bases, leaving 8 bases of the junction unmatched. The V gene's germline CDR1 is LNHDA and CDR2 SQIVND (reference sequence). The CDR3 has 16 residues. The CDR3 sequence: CASSIRQGARGTEAFF. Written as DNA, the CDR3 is TGTGCCAGTAGTATCCGACAGGGGGCGCGCGGCACTGAAGCTTTCTTT.

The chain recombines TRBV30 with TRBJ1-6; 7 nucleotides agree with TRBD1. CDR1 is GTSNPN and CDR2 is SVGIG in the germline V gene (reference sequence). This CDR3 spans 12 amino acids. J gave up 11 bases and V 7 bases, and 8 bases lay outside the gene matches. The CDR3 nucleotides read TGTGCCTTTCACAGGGGTTCGACACCCCTCCACTTT. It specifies CAFHRGSTPLHF. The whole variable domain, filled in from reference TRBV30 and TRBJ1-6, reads SQTIHQWPATLVQPVGSPLSLECTVEGTSNPNLYWYRQAAGRGLQLLFYSVGIGQISSEVPQNLSASRPQDRQFILSSKKLLLSDSGFYLCAFHRGSTPLHFGNGTRLTVT.

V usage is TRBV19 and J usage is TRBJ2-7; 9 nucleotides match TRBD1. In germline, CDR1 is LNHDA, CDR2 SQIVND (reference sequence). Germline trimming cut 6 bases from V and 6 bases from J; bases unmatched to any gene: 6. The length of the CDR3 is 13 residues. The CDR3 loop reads CASRQGAPAEQYF. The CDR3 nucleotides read TGTGCCAGTAGACAGGGGGCCCCGGCCGAGCAGTACTTC.